The next 30 T cell receptor beta chains were all read from a single sample in a study of T cells in Graves' hyperthyroidism and ophthalmopathy. The CDR3 regions of TCR beta were amplified from RNA transcripts. Initially, a first-round RT-PCR of the TCR CDR3 employed the HTBI primer set. TCRdb ran MiXCR on the multiplex PCR reads and lists one entry per CDR3 protein. The sample holds over 150,000 distinct CDR3 sequences, about a sixth seen once. The specimen sequenced was blood. The receptors stem from a woman in her fifties or sixties with Graves' hyperthyroidism.

The chain has TRBV7-9 and TRBJ2-2; D not resolved. The germline gives CDR1 SEHNR, CDR2 FQNEAQ (reference sequence). The CDR3 is 17 residues long. V was pared by 1 base and J by 3 bases, with 15 bases between. The chain's CDR3 is CASSLVPGPPDTGELFF. CDR3 sequence (DNA): TGTGCCAGCAGCTTAGTACCAGGACCGCCAGACACCGGGGAGCTGTTTTTT.

The CDR3 region has the DNA TGTGCCAGCAGGTCGCCACTAGCGGAGGTCTCCTACGAGCAGTACTTC. Protein sequence: CASRSPLAEVSYEQYF. The V call is TRBV6-2 or TRBV6-3, the J call TRBJ2-7, with TRBD2 matching over 8 bases. The CDR3 has 16 amino acids. J was trimmed by 0 bases and V by 6 bases; bases with no gene match: 10. Germline V gives CDR1 MNHEY, CDR2 SVGEGT.

This chain connects TRBV12-3 or TRBV12-4 to TRBJ1-6; tentative D call: TRBD1 (5 bases). V was clipped by 7 bases and J by 3 bases, with 13 bases between them. CDR3 length equals 15 residues. The CDR3 loop is CASTFDSLYNSPLHF. In DNA, the CDR3 is TGTGCCAGCACCTTCGACAGCCTCTATAATTCACCCCTCCACTTT.

This clonotype was counted once. The V and J genes are TRBV7-2 and TRBJ2-7; D call uncertain. In germline, CDR1 is SGHTA, CDR2 FQGNSA. Trimming removed 4 bases at V and 2 bases at J, with 12 bases between. The CDR3 contains 14 residues. DNA of the CDR3: TGTGCCAGCAGCTCCCGACCGACAACCTACGAGCAGTACTTC. Translation: CASSSRPTTYEQYF. The full variable domain, in which reference TRBV7-2 and TRBJ2-7 provide the parts outside the CDR3, is GAGVSQSPSNKVTEKGKDVELRCDPISGHTALYWYRQSLGQGLEFLIYFQGNSAPDKSGLPSDRFSAERTGGSVSTLTIQRTQQEDSAVYLCASSSRPTTYEQYFGPGTRLTVT.

This clonotype was recorded a few times. V gene TRBV3-1 combines with J gene TRBJ1-4; 7 nucleotides line up with TRBD1. Trimming cost V 3 bases and J 5 bases; bases outside gene matches: 9. CDR3 length: 16 amino acids. In germline, CDR1 is LGHDT, CDR2 YNNKEL (reference sequence). The CDR3 nucleotides are TGTGCCAGCAGCCAGAGTAGACAGGGAGGGAATGAAAAACTGTTTTTT. Amino acid sequence: CASSQSRQGGNEKLFF.

The chain combines TRBV19 with TRBJ2-4, with TRBD2 as a possible D gene (5 bases). The V end lost 7 bases, the J end lost 1 base, and 20 bases lay between the germline ends. Germline V CDR1 and CDR2: LNHDA, SQIVND (reference sequence). CDR3 length equals 17 residues. CDR3 amino acids: CASNPGMRFNAKNIQYF. CDR3 coding DNA: TGTGCCAGTAACCCGGGAATGAGATTCAACGCCAAAAACATTCAGTACTTC.

The chain couples TRBV18 to TRBJ1-2, with D maybe TRBD1 (5 bases). Trimming shortened V by 3 bases and J by 6 bases, and 11 bases separated the two germline ends. The CDR3 spans 13 residues. CDR1 is KGHSH and CDR2 is LQKENI in the germline V gene. The CDR3 DNA is TGTGCCAGCTCACCTCAGGGAAGTAATGGCTACACCTTC. Its protein is CASSPQGSNGYTF.

There are many counts of this clonotype. This sequence joins TRBV12-3 or TRBV12-4 and TRBJ2-5; tentatively, D is TRBD2 (6 bases). Trimming took 4 bases from V and 5 from J, leaving 20 bases between them. There are 16 residues in the CDR3. The CDR3 DNA reads as TGTGCCAGCAGTTGGGGCGGGGCCGATCTAGTGGAGACCCAGTACTTC. This translates into CASSWGGADLVETQYF.

Many counts were recorded for this clonotype. The chain couples TRBV6-2 or TRBV6-3 to TRBJ1-5, with 10 bases aligning to TRBD1. This CDR3 spans 14 amino acids. Germline lookup yields CDR1 MNHEY and CDR2 SVGEGT. The V gene end was trimmed by 6 bases and the J gene end by 5 bases; junction bases not matched to a gene: 4. CDR3 residues: CASRIGTGDQPQHF. DNA for the CDR3: TGTGCCAGCAGGATCGGGACAGGGGATCAGCCCCAGCATTTT.

This chain links TRBV28 with TRBJ2-3; D possibly corresponds to TRBD1 (6 bases). The CDR3 runs 14 residues. From germline, CDR1 is MDHEN and CDR2 SYDVKM. V gave up 2 bases and J gave up 1 base, with 7 bases separating them. The CDR3 region has the DNA TGTGCCAGCAGTTTAGGACAGCGCACAGATACGCAGTATTTT. As protein: CASSLGQRTDTQYF.

Concerning this clonotype: A much larger clone sits a single nucleotide away, making a read error possible. The rearrangement uses TRBV9 and TRBJ1-1; D is unclear. The length of the CDR3 is 13 residues. Trimming took 7 bases from V and 7 from J, leaving 17 bases between them. Germline V CDR1 and CDR2: SGDLS, YYNGEE. CDR3 protein: CASGRERLGEAFF. CDR3 in DNA: TGTGCCAGCGGCAGAGAGCGGTTGGGTGAAGCTTTCTTT.

Remarks on this clonotype: A much larger clonotype is one base distant, so this may be a read error. This sequence joins TRBV18 and TRBJ2-3; D uncertain. Germline CDR1 KGHSH, CDR2 LQKENI. V shed 4 bases and J shed 4 bases, with 9 bases lying between them. This CDR3 has 13 amino acids. CDR3 region: CASSHSAPDTQYF. In DNA form, the CDR3 reads TGTGCCAGCTCACATTCGGCACCAGATACGCAGTATTTT.

In this sample, this clonotype turned up many times. This chain joins TRBV20-1 and TRBJ1-3; perhaps TRBD1 as D (6 bases). The V end lost 2 bases, the J end lost 0 bases, and 11 bases lay between the germline ends. The germline V gene has CDR1 DFQATT and CDR2 SNEGSKA (reference sequence). The CDR3 length is 15 residues. CDR3 bases: TGCAGTGCTAGAAAAGACAGGATCTCTGGAAACACCATATATTTT. Protein sequence: CSARKDRISGNTIYF.

This clonotype occurred a few times. V usage is TRBV15 and J usage is TRBJ2-3, with a weak D call TRBD2 (7 bases). Germline lookup yields CDR1 LNHNV and CDR2 YYDKDF (reference sequence). Trimming took off 0 bases at V and 4 bases at J, with 14 bases between the two ends. This CDR3 is built from 16 residues. The CDR3 sequence is CATSRDWRGGSDTQYF. The CDR3 DNA reads TGTGCCACCAGCAGAGATTGGAGGGGGGGCTCAGATACGCAGTATTTT.

This clonotype was found many times. The chain joins TRBV7-2 to TRBJ1-3; maybe TRBD1 (6 bases). Looked up from germline, CDR1 is SGHTA and CDR2 is FQGNSA. V lost 5 bases and J 0 bases, leaving 23 bases between the germline ends. The CDR3 totals 19 residues. The CDR3 DNA is TGTGCCAGCAGCCCTACGACAGGCCTGCTAACAAGCTCTGGAAACACCATATATTTT. Its protein product is CASSPTTGLLTSSGNTIYF.

V gene TRBV4-3 combines with J gene TRBJ2-5, with TRBD2 identical over 9 bases. The CDR3 is made up of 15 amino acids. The germline V gene has CDR1 LGHNA and CDR2 YSLEER. Losses at the gene ends were 1 base for V and 3 bases for J; bases not matched to a gene: 3. The CDR3 is CASSQASGVEETQYF. In DNA form, the CDR3 reads TGCGCCAGCAGCCAAGCTAGCGGGGTTGAAGAGACCCAGTACTTC.

The rearrangement links TRBV4-1 to TRBJ2-5; 7 nucleotides agree with TRBD1. This CDR3 contains 14 residues. Germline CDR1 reads MGHRA; CDR2 reads YSYEKL. The V segment lost 1 base and the J segment 5 bases; nucleotides outside the gene matches: 4. CDR3: CASSQGQGYETQYF. As DNA, the CDR3 is TGCGCCAGCAGCCAAGGACAGGGTTACGAGACCCAGTACTTC.

This chain connects TRBV4-3 to TRBJ2-1; unclear D gene. This CDR3 spans 13 amino acids. The germline V gene encodes CDR1 LGHNA and CDR2 YSLEER. V lost 0 bases to trimming and J lost 7 bases, with 7 bases between them. The CDR3 coding sequence is TGCGCCAGCAGCCAAGAAGTTGCGAATGAGCAGTTCTTC. Translating gives CASSQEVANEQFF.

Ten or more counts support this clonotype. The V gene is TRBV19, the J gene TRBJ1-2; a possible D gene is TRBD1 (6 bases). Between the trimmed V and J ends, which lost 3 bases and 4 bases, there was a span of 9 bases. The CDR3 contains 13 residues. Germline V gene lookup returns CDR1 LNHDA and CDR2 SQIVND (reference sequence). The CDR3 spells CASSIQGPYGYTF. The CDR3 DNA follows: TGTGCCAGTAGTATTCAGGGGCCCTATGGCTACACCTTC.

The chain recombines TRBV9 with TRBJ1-1, with D unresolved. The CDR3 is 15 residues long. Trimming removed 4 bases from V and 1 base from J, with 14 bases in between. Germline loops: CDR1 SGDLS, CDR2 YYNGEE. CDR3 protein: CASSPLTTSNTEAFF. For the CDR3, the DNA is TGTGCCAGCAGCCCCTTGACAACCTCGAACACTGAAGCTTTCTTT.

In its sample, this clonotype was seen many times. The rearrangement links TRBV20-1 to TRBJ1-6, with D possibly matching TRBD1 (5 bases). This CDR3 region has 14 residues. The ends were cut back, 0 bases at V and 10 bases at J, with 13 bases in the middle. CDR1 and CDR2 (germline): DFQATT, SNEGSKA (reference sequence). The CDR3 protein is CSARDRGGRSPLHF. CDR3 coding DNA: TGCAGTGCTAGAGATCGTGGGGGACGGTCACCCCTCCACTTT.

The chain joins TRBV10-1 to TRBJ2-2; TRBD2 matches at 11 bases. The J segment lost 5 bases and the V segment lost 3 bases, leaving 8 bases of the junction unmatched. The CDR3 covers 17 residues. Germline CDR1 is WNHNN and CDR2 is SYGVQD (reference sequence). The CDR3 DNA sequence: TGCGCCAGCAGTGACGGCCCTAGCGGGGGGCTTACCGGGGAGCTGTTTTTT. This translates into CASSDGPSGGLTGELFF.

Many counts were recorded for this clonotype. The chain couples TRBV20-1 to TRBJ1-1, with D unclear. In germline, CDR1 is DFQATT, CDR2 SNEGSKA (reference sequence). This CDR3 region has 14 residues. Trimming pared 0 bases from V and 1 base from J, leaving 9 bases between. The chain's CDR3 is CSARDRAGNTEAFF. The CDR3 region has the DNA TGCAGTGCTAGAGATAGGGCAGGGAACACTGAAGCTTTCTTT.

This clonotype was detected many times. V is TRBV14 and J is TRBJ2-2; weak D call: TRBD1 (6 bases). Trimming removed 4 bases from V and 7 bases from J, with 13 bases in between. Germline V gene lookup returns CDR1 SGHDN and CDR2 FVKESK. This CDR3 has 14 amino acids. The CDR3 protein is CASSPPGDLGELFF. CDR3 in DNA: TGTGCCAGCAGCCCCCCAGGGGATCTCGGGGAGCTGTTTTTT. Variable domain in full (rest from reference TRBV14 and TRBJ2-2): EAGVTQFPSHSVIEKGQTVTLRCDPISGHDNLYWYRRVMGKEIKFLLHFVKESKQDESGMPNNRFLAERTGGTYSTLKVQPAELEDSGVYFCASSPPGDLGELFFGEGSRLTVL.

In its sample, this clonotype was seen many times. The V call is TRBV18, the J call TRBJ2-5, with unresolved D. The CDR3 has 13 residues. V lost 4 bases and J lost 2, with 8 bases in between. Germline assignment: CDR1 KGHSH and CDR2 LQKENI. This CDR3 is CASSRREQETQYF. The CDR3 DNA follows: TGTGCCAGCTCACGGAGAGAACAAGAGACCCAGTACTTC. Full variable domain (missing parts from reference TRBV18 and TRBJ2-5): NAGVMQNPRHLVRRRGQEARLRCSPMKGHSHVYWYRQLPEEGLKFMVYLQKENIIDESGMPKERFSAEFPKEGPSILRIQQVVRGDSAAYFCASSRREQETQYFGPGTRLLVL.

This chain uses TRBV12-3 or TRBV12-4 with TRBJ2-6; D remains unclear. The CDR3 has 14 amino acids. Between the trimmed V and J ends, which lost 8 bases and 0 bases, there was a span of 8 bases. Here the CDR3 DNA reads TGTGCCAGCCTTCCAAGCTCTGGGGCCAACGTCCTGACTTTC. This sequence encodes CASLPSSGANVLTF.

There are many counts of this clonotype. The CDR3 is CASSEARGRVMAPQHF. The CDR3 DNA follows: TGTGCCAGCAGTGAAGCGCGGGGCAGGGTAATGGCGCCCCAGCATTTT. The V and J genes are TRBV6-1 and TRBJ1-5; possible D gene TRBD1, 5 bases. The ends were cut back, 0 bases at V and 9 bases at J, with 18 bases in the middle. Germline V gene sequence: CDR1 MNHNS, CDR2 SASEGT. The CDR3 is 16 amino acids.

This clonotype has a count of ten or more. The chain combines TRBV11-1 with TRBJ2-1; D tentatively reads TRBD1 or TRBD2 (5 bases each). Germline V gene lookup returns CDR1 SGHAT and CDR2 FQDESV (reference sequence). Deletions cut 6 bases from V and 4 bases from J, with 16 bases between. The CDR3 consists of 15 residues. The CDR3: CASRNPGTPYNEQFF. CDR3 DNA sequence: TGTGCCAGCAGAAACCCAGGGACCCCTTACAATGAGCAGTTCTTC.

This clonotype was observed at least ten times. The V gene is TRBV10-3, the J gene TRBJ2-3, with 8 bases that match TRBD2. The CDR3 is made up of 16 amino acids. The germline V gene encodes CDR1 ENHRY and CDR2 SYGVKD. V gave up 4 bases and J gave up 1 base; unmatched junction bases: 7. The DNA for the CDR3 is TGTGCCATCAGTGGCAAGCGGGGGTTTCGCACAGATACGCAGTATTTT. This encodes CAISGKRGFRTDTQYF.

This clonotype was counted at least ten times. This rearrangement joins TRBV9 to TRBJ1-3; a weak D match, TRBD1 (6 bases). In germline, CDR1 is SGDLS, CDR2 YYNGEE. V was trimmed by 4 bases and J by 2 bases, leaving 10 bases between them. There are 14 residues in the CDR3. In DNA, the CDR3 is TGTGCCAGCAGCTCCGGGGGGCCTGGAAACACCATATATTTT. Encoded protein: CASSSGGPGNTIYF.